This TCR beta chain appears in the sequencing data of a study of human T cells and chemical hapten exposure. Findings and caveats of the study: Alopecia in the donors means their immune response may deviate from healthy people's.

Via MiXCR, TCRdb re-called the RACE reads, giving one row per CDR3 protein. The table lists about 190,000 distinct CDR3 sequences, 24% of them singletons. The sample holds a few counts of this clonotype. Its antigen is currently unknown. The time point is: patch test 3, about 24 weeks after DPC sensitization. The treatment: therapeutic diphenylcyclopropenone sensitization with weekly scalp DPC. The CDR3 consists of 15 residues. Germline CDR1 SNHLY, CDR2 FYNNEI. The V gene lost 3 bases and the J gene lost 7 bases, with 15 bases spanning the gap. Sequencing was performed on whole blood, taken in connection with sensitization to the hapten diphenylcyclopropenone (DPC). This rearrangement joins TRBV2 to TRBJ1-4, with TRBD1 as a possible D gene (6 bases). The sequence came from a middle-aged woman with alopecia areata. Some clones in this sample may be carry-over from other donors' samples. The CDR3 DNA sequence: TGTGCCAGCAGTGACAGGGCGGGGGGCGGTGAAAAACTGTTTTTT. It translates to CASSDRAGGGEKLFF.